These 32 T cell receptor beta chains share one sample of origin, sequenced in a study of T cell repertoires in cytomegalovirus infection. These receptors lack a known antigen. MiXCR, run by TCRdb on the reads, gives a single entry per CDR3 protein. The data show about 900,000 distinct CDR3 sequences, roughly 30% seen once. The sequencing used cultured CD8+ T cells from PBMCs, collected from culture after CMV antigen stimulation. Every receptor here comes from a human donor in good health (CMV status not recorded). Some clones in this sample may be carry-over from other donors' samples.

This chain links TRBV5-4 with TRBJ1-2; 10 bases line up with TRBD1. The CDR3 has 16 amino acids. The V gene end was trimmed by 4 bases and the J gene end by 5 bases; junction bases not matched to a gene: 11. From germline, CDR1 is SGHNT and CDR2 YYREEE (reference sequence). CDR3 nucleotides: TGTGCCAGCAGCCCCCAAAAGGGACAGGGGCTATATGGCTACACCTTC. This codes for CASSPQKGQGLYGYTF.

The chain uses TRBV10-3 and TRBJ1-1; D gene uncertain. The CDR3 extends over 15 amino acids. The germline V gene encodes CDR1 ENHRY and CDR2 SYGVKD. V shed 2 bases and J shed 1 base, with 11 bases lying between them. CDR3 nucleotide sequence: TGTGCCATCAGTGAGCCTGGTAAGGGGAACACTGAAGCTTTCTTT. It specifies CAISEPGKGNTEAFF.

This chain uses TRBV12-3 or TRBV12-4 with TRBJ1-1, with D perhaps TRBD1 (5 bases). V lost 7 bases and J 4 bases, leaving 16 bases between the germline ends. This CDR3 is 14 amino acids long. The CDR3 region is CASISFGTLTEAFF. CDR3 nucleotide sequence: TGTGCCAGCATCTCATTCGGGACTCTCACTGAAGCTTTCTTT.

V usage is TRBV6-2 or TRBV6-3 and J usage is TRBJ1-1; 7 bases line up with TRBD1. The V segment lost 4 bases and the J segment 3 bases; nucleotides outside the gene matches: 5. CDR1 and CDR2 (germline): MNHEY, SVGEGT. This CDR3 contains 14 residues. The CDR3, as DNA: TGTGCCAGCAGTTTAACAGGGGCCCACACTGAAGCTTTCTTT. Its translation: CASSLTGAHTEAFF.

Of note for this clonotype: Compared with germline, one end of the junction differs, possibly owing to a read error. This chain connects TRBV6-1 to TRBJ2-7; D is uncertain. This CDR3 contains 17 residues. CDR1 and CDR2 from the germline V gene are MNHNS and SASEGT. CDR3 in DNA: TGTGCCAACAGTGAAAGAAATAGGGCTCCAATTTTGTACGAGCAGTACTTC. Protein product: CANSERNRAPILYEQYF.

This chain connects TRBV7-9 to TRBJ2-7; 7 bases match TRBD1. Germline assignment: CDR1 SEHNR and CDR2 FQNEAQ (reference sequence). This CDR3 region has 15 residues. CDR3 residues: CASSYSGTDSYEQHV. The CDR3 DNA reads as TGTGCCAGCAGCTATTCCGGGACAGATTCCTACGAGCAGCACGTC.

Only a few counts were recorded for this clonotype. The J gene is TRBJ1-1, the V gene TRBV6-5; maybe TRBD1 (5 bases). Trimming cost V 2 bases and J 7 bases, with 14 bases left between them. The CDR3 contains 14 residues. Germline V CDR1 and CDR2: MNHEY, SVGAGI. CDR3 in amino acids: CASSYDLAGGEAFF. CDR3 nucleotide sequence: TGTGCCAGCAGTTACGATCTTGCCGGGGGTGAAGCTTTCTTT.

The chain combines TRBV4-1 with TRBJ2-5; D remains unclear. Per germline, CDR1 MGHRA and CDR2 YSYEKL. This CDR3 contains 14 residues. V shed 2 bases and J shed 4 bases, with 11 bases lying between them. The DNA for the CDR3 is TGCGCCAGCAGCCAATATCCTCGGCCAGAGACCCAGTACTTC. Encoded protein: CASSQYPRPETQYF.

This clonotype was recorded a few times. This chain links TRBV7-6 with TRBJ2-1; 8 bases are a match to TRBD1. The V segment lost 1 base and the J segment 6 bases; nucleotides outside the gene matches: 5. CDR1 and CDR2 from the germline V gene are SGHVS and FNYEAQ. The CDR3 loop spans 15 amino acids. The DNA of the CDR3 is TGTGCCAGCAGCTTAGGGACAGGGAAACTCAATGAGCAGTTCTTC. Protein: CASSLGTGKLNEQFF.

This clonotype was seen more than once but under ten times. This sequence joins TRBV5-6 and TRBJ2-7, with 9 bases lining up with TRBD1. After removal of 0 bases from V and 0 bases from J, the junction contained 4 bases not matched to a gene. This CDR3 is built from 16 residues. CDR1 and CDR2 (germline): SGHDT, YYEEEE. DNA for the CDR3: TGTGCCAGCAGCTTGGCCGGGACAGGGACCTCCTACGAGCAGTACGTC. It encodes CASSLAGTGTSYEQYV.

This chain uses TRBV7-3 with TRBJ1-6, with D unclear. Deletions cut 4 bases from V and 10 bases from J, with 8 bases between. CDR1 is SGHTA and CDR2 is FQGTGA in the germline V gene. This CDR3 spans 12 amino acids. The CDR3 region is CASSSPGSPLHF. Here the CDR3 DNA reads TGTGCCAGCAGCTCCCCAGGCTCACCCCTCCACTTT.

This clonotype was counted only a few times. This CDR3 is CASSFGQVKEKLFF. The CDR3 DNA reads as TGTGCCAGCAGTTTTGGACAGGTTAAAGAAAAACTGTTTTTT. The V and J genes are TRBV6-6 and TRBJ1-4, with 7 bases lining up with TRBD1. With V trimmed by 4 bases and J by 8 bases, 7 bases remained unmatched. CDR1 and CDR2 (germline): MNHNY, SVGAGI (reference sequence). The CDR3 consists of 14 residues.

The chain employs TRBV13 and TRBJ2-5; D may be TRBD1 or TRBD2 (5 bases each). The V gene lost 5 bases and the J gene lost 5 bases, with 9 bases spanning the gap. The CDR3 has 12 residues. Germline V lookup: CDR1 PRHDT, CDR2 FYEKMQ (reference sequence). The CDR3: CASSGTRETQYF. CDR3 bases: TGTGCCAGCAGCGGGACCAGGGAGACCCAGTACTTC.

The chain recombines TRBV4-3 with TRBJ2-5; tentatively, D is TRBD2 (7 bases). Deletions cut 3 bases from V and 6 bases from J, with 11 bases between. Per the germline V gene, CDR1 is LGHNA and CDR2 is YSLEER. The CDR3 is 13 amino acids. The CDR3 nucleotides are TGCGCCAGCAGCCAGAACGGGGGGCAGACCCAGTACTTC. The encoded protein is CASSQNGGQTQYF.

The chain links TRBV15 to TRBJ1-5; D unresolved. Per germline, CDR1 LNHNV and CDR2 YYDKDF (reference sequence). The CDR3 runs 13 residues. V lost 5 bases to trimming and J lost 4 bases, with 9 bases between them. CDR3 in amino acids: CATSLVENQPQHF. The CDR3, as DNA: TGTGCCACCAGCCTTGTCGAAAATCAGCCCCAGCATTTT.

This chain's CDR3 is CSAGTEANYGYTF. DNA for the CDR3: TGCAGTGCGGGGACGGAGGCTAACTATGGCTACACCTTC. The genes are TRBV20-1 and TRBJ1-2; a weak D match, TRBD1 (5 bases). The germline gives CDR1 DFQATT, CDR2 SNEGSKA (reference sequence). The CDR3 is made up of 13 amino acids. Trimming stripped 6 bases from V and 0 bases from J, with 11 bases between.

This clonotype appeared a few times. V and J are TRBV7-9 and TRBJ1-1; D is unresolved. The CDR3 has 12 amino acids. With 5 bases removed from V and 7 bases from J, the gap between germline ends came to 11 bases. CDR1 and CDR2 (germline): SEHNR, FQNEAQ (reference sequence). CDR3 sequence: CASSLGYSEAFF. CDR3 nucleotide sequence: TGTGCCAGCAGCCTAGGCTACAGTGAAGCTTTCTTT.

In its sample, this clonotype was seen many times. The rearrangement joins TRBV7-8 to TRBJ2-3; D may be TRBD2 (6 bases). Germline values: CDR1 SGHVS, CDR2 FQNEAQ. The CDR3 is 13 residues long. The V and J ends lost 7 bases and 1 base respectively, with 9 bases between them. The CDR3 sequence: CASTAGRTDTQYF. The CDR3 nucleotides read TGTGCCAGCACCGCGGGACGCACAGATACGCAGTATTTT.

This clonotype was observed many times. V and J are TRBV6-5 and TRBJ2-1, with D possibly matching TRBD1 (5 bases). The germline V gene encodes CDR1 MNHEY and CDR2 SVGAGI. The CDR3 totals 16 residues. V was cut by 2 bases and J by 3 bases, with 14 bases left in between. The CDR3 region has the DNA TGTGCCAGCAGTTACGGGTCATTAGGGGACTACAATGAGCAGTTCTTC. As protein: CASSYGSLGDYNEQFF.

This chain joins TRBV2 and TRBJ1-1; no clear D gene. Germline V CDR1 and CDR2: SNHLY, FYNNEI. V was clipped by 7 bases and J by 1 base, with 13 bases between them. There are 14 residues in the CDR3. The chain's CDR3 is CASTEPNSNTEAFF. DNA for the CDR3: TGTGCCAGCACCGAACCTAATTCGAACACTGAAGCTTTCTTT.

J is TRBJ1-4 and V is TRBV7-9; TRBD1 matches 8 bases. The CDR3 sequence is 13 residues long. CDR1 SEHNR and CDR2 FQNEAQ come from the germline V gene (reference sequence). With V trimmed by 6 bases and J by 10 bases, 7 bases remained unmatched. CDR3 DNA sequence: TGTGCCAGCAGTTTGGACAGGGAAGGAAAACTGTTTTTT. It encodes CASSLDREGKLFF. Looking up the rest from reference TRBV7-9 and TRBJ1-4 gives the full variable domain: DTGVSQNPRHKITKRGQNVTFRCDPISEHNRLYWYRQTLGQGPEFLTYFQNEAQLEKSRLLSDRFSAERPKGSFSTLEIQRTEQGDSAMYLCASSLDREGKLFFGSGTQLSVL.

This clonotype was detected only a few times. The chain joins TRBV5-5 to TRBJ1-2; the match to TRBD1 covers 9 bases. V lost 4 bases to trimming and J lost 0 bases; unmatched junction nucleotides: 7. There are 16 residues in the CDR3. Germline V gene lookup returns CDR1 SGHKS and CDR2 YYEKEE (reference sequence). CDR3 nucleotides: TGTGCCAGCAGCCCGCCACGGACAGGGGCTAACTATGGCTACACCTTC. Residues: CASSPPRTGANYGYTF.

V is TRBV7-1 and J is TRBJ2-5, with 11 bases lining up with TRBD1. TRBV7-1 is reported as an ORF; its role is uncertain. Losses at the gene ends were 5 bases for V and 2 bases for J; bases not matched to a gene: 10. The CDR3 is 17 residues long. The CDR3: CASSQAWGTGGQETQYF. The CDR3 region has the DNA TGTGCCAGCAGCCAAGCTTGGGGGACAGGGGGGCAAGAGACCCAGTACTTC.

The CDR3 DNA is TGTGCCAGCAGTGTCGGAGGGACAGTGAGCTCCTACGAGCAGTACGTC. It yields the protein CASSVGGTVSSYEQYV. The rearrangement uses TRBV2 and TRBJ2-7; the D gene is possibly TRBD1 (7 bases). Deletions cut 4 bases from V and 0 bases from J, with 16 bases between. The CDR3 has 16 residues. The germline V gene encodes CDR1 SNHLY and CDR2 FYNNEI.

This clonotype was detected a few times. The genes are TRBV20-1 and TRBJ2-7, with 8 bases that match TRBD1. Germline V lookup: CDR1 DFQATT, CDR2 SNEGSKA (reference sequence). Trimming took 2 bases from V and 3 from J; bases not matched to a gene: 3. The CDR3 sequence is 13 residues long. The CDR3 DNA reads as TGCAGTGCTAGATTCGACAGGGGCTACGAGCAGTACTTC. It yields the protein CSARFDRGYEQYF.

A note on this clonotype: This sequence may be a read error, since a much larger clone differs from it by one base. The chain carries TRBV7-8 and TRBJ2-1; D gene uncertain. Trimming left V 6 bases short and J 4 bases short, with 13 bases between. Germline V gives CDR1 SGHVS, CDR2 FQNEAQ. The CDR3 covers 14 residues. The CDR3 protein is CASRLLSNYNEQFF. The CDR3 DNA is TGTGCCAGCAGATTATTGTCAAATTACAATGAGCAGTTCTTC.

The genes are TRBV18 and TRBJ2-5; D is unclear. The V gene's germline CDR1 is KGHSH and CDR2 LQKENI. With 2 bases removed from V and 2 bases from J, the gap between germline ends came to 6 bases. The CDR3 is made up of 13 amino acids. Written as DNA, the CDR3 is TGTGCCAGCTCACCATGGGTTCAAGAGACCCAGTACTTC. Translated: CASSPWVQETQYF. Supplemented by reference TRBV18 and TRBJ2-5, the full variable domain reads NAGVMQNPRHLVRRRGQEARLRCSPMKGHSHVYWYRQLPEEGLKFMVYLQKENIIDESGMPKERFSAEFPKEGPSILRIQQVVRGDSAAYFCASSPWVQETQYFGPGTRLLVL.

This rearrangement joins TRBV27 to TRBJ2-7; either TRBD1 or TRBD2 may supply D (5 bases each). Germline values: CDR1 MNHEY, CDR2 SMNVEV (reference sequence). Trimming pared 1 base from V and 7 bases from J, leaving 17 bases between. CDR3 size: 15 residues. CDR3 coding DNA: TGTGCCAGCAGTTTATTTGGGGGACCCCTGGGAGAGCAGTACTTC. Encoded protein: CASSLFGGPLGEQYF.

This clonotype showed up many times. The chain links TRBV7-2 to TRBJ1-1; possibly TRBD1 for D (6 bases). This CDR3 is built from 22 residues. Germline loops: CDR1 SGHTA, CDR2 FQGNSA. V shed 5 bases and J shed 0 bases, with 34 bases lying between them. This CDR3 is CASSLRPVNHPQGQELNTEAFF. Here the CDR3 DNA reads TGTGCCAGCAGCCTTAGGCCCGTGAACCATCCACAGGGTCAGGAGTTGAACACTGAAGCTTTCTTT.

This clonotype was detected ten times or more. The chain carries TRBV7-2 and TRBJ2-7, with 7 bases that match TRBD2. This CDR3 has 13 residues. CDR1 and CDR2 (germline): SGHTA, FQGNSA. The V gene end was trimmed by 4 bases and the J gene end by 4 bases; junction bases not matched to a gene: 4. As DNA, the CDR3 is TGTGCCAGCAGCTGGCGGGAGTCTTACGAGCAGTACTTC. Residues: CASSWRESYEQYF.

This clonotype was counted many times. The CDR3 here is CASSLLAGTQETQYF. The CDR3 DNA follows: TGTGCCAGCAGCTTACTAGCGGGTACCCAAGAGACCCAGTACTTC. The genes are TRBV7-2 and TRBJ2-5; TRBD2 agrees at 8 bases. CDR1 and CDR2 (germline): SGHTA, FQGNSA. Trimming took 2 bases from V and 1 from J; bases not matched to a gene: 3. CDR3 length: 15 residues.

This clonotype has a count of ten or more. The chain combines TRBV12-3 or TRBV12-4 with TRBJ1-5, with D possibly matching TRBD1 (5 bases). V lost 7 bases and J lost 2, with 18 bases in between. The CDR3 is 16 residues long. The CDR3 sequence: CASTHYRFLGNQPQHF. The DNA for the CDR3 is TGTGCCAGCACCCATTACAGGTTTCTGGGCAATCAGCCCCAGCATTTT.